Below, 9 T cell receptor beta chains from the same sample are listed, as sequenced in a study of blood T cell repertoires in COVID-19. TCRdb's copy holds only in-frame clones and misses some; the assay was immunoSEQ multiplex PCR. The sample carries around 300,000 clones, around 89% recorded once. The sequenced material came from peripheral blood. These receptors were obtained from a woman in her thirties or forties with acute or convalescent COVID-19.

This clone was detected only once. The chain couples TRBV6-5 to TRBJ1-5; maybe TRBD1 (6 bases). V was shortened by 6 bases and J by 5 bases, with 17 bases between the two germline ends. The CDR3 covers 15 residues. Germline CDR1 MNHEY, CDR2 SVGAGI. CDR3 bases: TGTGCCAGCAGGAACTCGTGGGGGGGCGATCAGCCCCAGCATTTT. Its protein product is CASRNSWGGDQPQHF.

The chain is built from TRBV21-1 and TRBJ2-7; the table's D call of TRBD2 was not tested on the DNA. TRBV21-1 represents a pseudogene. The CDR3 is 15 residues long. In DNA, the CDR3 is TGTGCCAGCAGCAAACTAGCGGGGGGGCGGCGTGAGCAGTACGTC. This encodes CASSKLAGGRREQYV.

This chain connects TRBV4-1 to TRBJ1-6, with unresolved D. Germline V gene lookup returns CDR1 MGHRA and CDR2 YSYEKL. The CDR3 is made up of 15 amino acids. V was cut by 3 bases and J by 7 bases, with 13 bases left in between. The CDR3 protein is CASSHKQVDNSPLHF. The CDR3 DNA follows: TGCGCCAGCAGCCATAAGCAGGTTGACAATTCACCCCTCCACTTT.

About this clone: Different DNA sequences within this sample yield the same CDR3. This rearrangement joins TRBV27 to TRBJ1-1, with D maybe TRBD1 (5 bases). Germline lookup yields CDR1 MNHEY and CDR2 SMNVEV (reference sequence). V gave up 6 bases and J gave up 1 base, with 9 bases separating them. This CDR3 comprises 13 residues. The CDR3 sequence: CASSRGGNTEAFF. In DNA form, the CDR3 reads TGTGCCAGCAGCCGCGGGGGGAACACTGAAGCTTTCTTT.

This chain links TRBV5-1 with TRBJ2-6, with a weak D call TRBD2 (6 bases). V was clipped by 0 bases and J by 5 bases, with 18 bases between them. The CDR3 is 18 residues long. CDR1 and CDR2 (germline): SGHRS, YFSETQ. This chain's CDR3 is CASSLAVVAAGRANVLTF. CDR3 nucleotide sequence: TGCGCCAGCAGCTTGGCCGTTGTAGCGGCGGGAAGGGCCAACGTCCTGACTTTC. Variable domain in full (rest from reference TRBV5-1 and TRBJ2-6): KAGVTQTPRYLIKTRGQQVTLSCSPISGHRSVSWYQQTPGQGLQFLFEYFSETQRNKGNFPGRFSGRQFSNSRSEMNVSTLELGDSALYLCASSLAVVAAGRANVLTFGAGSRLTVL.

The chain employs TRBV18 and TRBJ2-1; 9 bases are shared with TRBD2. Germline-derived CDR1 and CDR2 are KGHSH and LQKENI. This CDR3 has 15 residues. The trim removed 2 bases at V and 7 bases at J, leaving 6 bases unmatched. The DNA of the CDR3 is TGTGCCAGCTCACCAACTAGCGGGTCCCTTAATGAGCAGTTCTTC. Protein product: CASSPTSGSLNEQFF.

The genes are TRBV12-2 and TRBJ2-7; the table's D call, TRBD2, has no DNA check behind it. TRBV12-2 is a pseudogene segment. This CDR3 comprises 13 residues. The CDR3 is CASRLVCVSEQYV. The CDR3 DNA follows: TGTGCAAGTCGCTTAGTTTGCGTATCCGAGCAGTACGTC.

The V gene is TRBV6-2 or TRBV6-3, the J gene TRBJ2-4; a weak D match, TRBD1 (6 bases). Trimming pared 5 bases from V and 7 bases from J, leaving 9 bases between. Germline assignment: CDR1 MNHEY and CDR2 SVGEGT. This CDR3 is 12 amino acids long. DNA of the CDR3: TGTGCCAGCAGTCTCCAGGGGAACATTCAGTACTTC. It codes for CASSLQGNIQYF.

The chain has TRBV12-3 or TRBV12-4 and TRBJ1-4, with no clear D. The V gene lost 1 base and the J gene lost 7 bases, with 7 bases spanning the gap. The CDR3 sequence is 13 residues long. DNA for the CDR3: TGTGCCAGCAGTTTAGTTCGGGGTGAAAAACTGTTTTTT. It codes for CASSLVRGEKLFF.